This T cell receptor beta chain was retrieved from a study of T cells in Graves' hyperthyroidism and ophthalmopathy. Study results and caveats: Separating ophthalmopathy from stable hyperthyroidism was achieved by a 13 V-J model.

Between the trimmed V and J ends, which lost 1 base and 6 bases, there was a span of 15 bases. This CDR3 has 15 amino acids. Per germline, CDR1 SGHTA and CDR2 FQGNSA. As concerns this clonotype: What it binds is unknown.

The CDR3 regions of TCR beta were amplified from RNA transcripts. HTBI primers drove first-round RT-PCR of the TCR CDR3. One entry per CDR3 protein results from TCRdb running MiXCR on the multiplex PCR reads. This sample has 500,000 to 750,000 distinct CDR3 sequences, with about 45% found just once. Stable Graves' hyperthyroidism denoted no ophthalmopathy progression over 18 months. Patients aged 18 to 65 had newly diagnosed hyperthyroidism lasting under 2 months. Clinical symptoms, serum thyroxine, TRAb, thyroid ultrasound and orbital computed tomography established diagnosis. The sequence came from a woman aged 18-29 years with Graves' hyperthyroidism. Material: peripheral blood or thyroid tissue (not recorded which). J is TRBJ1-1 and V is TRBV7-2; TRBD1 might be the D (5 bases). In DNA form, the CDR3 reads TGTGCCAGCAGCTTAGAGGGGAGGGAGGGCGCTGAAGCTTTCTTT. It is translated as CASSLEGREGAEAFF.